This is a list of T cell receptor beta chains from one sample in a study of CD8+ T cells in alopecia areata. Repertoires were generated with immunoSEQ multiplex PCR, while TCRdb's copy carries only in-frame clones and drops some. The sample lists under 350,000 clones; roughly 50% were seen once. The specimen comprised CD4+ T cells sorted from blood, sampled at week 24, from a patient treated with tofacitinib. The receptors stem from a human donor with alopecia areata. Both conserved end residues are part of each CDR3. A D gene is named only where the DNA matches it firmly. Clone size is given for some rows only: seen once, a few or many times, or a class if the clone is expanded.

d_call	clone_size	v_call	j_call	cdr3_aa	cdr3_nt
-	-	TRBV9	TRBJ1-2	CASSLNAGASKNGYTF	TGTGCCAGCAGCCTTAATGCAGGGGCGTCTAAGAATGGCTACACCTTC
-	-	TRBV5-4	TRBJ2-1	CASSLAIGAFNEQFF	TGTGCCAGCAGCTTGGCCATAGGAGCGTTCAATGAGCAGTTCTTC
-	few	TRBV28	TRBJ1-2	CASSLSDTRRYTF	TGTGCCAGCAGTTTATCGGACACCCGCCGCTACACCTTC
TRBD1	-	TRBV2	TRBJ2-2	CASGGQTNTGELFF	TGTGCCAGTGGGGGACAGACGAACACCGGGGAGCTGTTTTTT
-	-	TRBV9	TRBJ1-2	CASSVSSSMSGGYTF	TGTGCCAGCAGCGTCTCCTCATCTATGTCGGGTGGCTACACCTTC
-	-	TRBV27	TRBJ1-5	CASGRFGANQPQHF	TGTGCCAGCGGGCGCTTTGGGGCGAATCAGCCCCAGCATTTT
-	-	TRBV29-1	TRBJ1-1	CSVVGRLNTEAFF	TGCAGCGTTGTCGGACGGTTGAACACTGAAGCTTTCTTT
-	once	TRBV9	TRBJ1-2	CASSVAGWGDYGYTF	TGTGCCAGCAGCGTAGCAGGGTGGGGCGACTATGGCTACACCTTC
-	-	TRBV4-2	TRBJ2-5	CASSQDWGQETQYF	TGTGCCAGCAGCCAAGATTGGGGGCAAGAGACCCAGTACTTC
TRBD2	-	TRBV9	TRBJ2-1	CASSPLAGALNEQFF	TGTGCCAGCAGCCCACTAGCGGGGGCCCTCAATGAGCAGTTCTTC
-	few	TRBV27	TRBJ2-2	CASSLYRYGELFF	TGTGCCAGCAGTTTGTATCGCTACGGGGAGCTGTTTTTT
-	few	TRBV9	TRBJ1-1	CASSALRGTSTEAFF	TGTGCCAGCAGCGCGCTGAGGGGAACAAGCACTGAAGCTTTCTTT
TRBD1	-	TRBV11-2	TRBJ1-2	CASSLGRQGSWDSYTF	TGTGCCAGCAGCTTAGGAAGACAGGGGTCTTGGGATAGCTACACCTTC
-	once	TRBV15	TRBJ1-1	CATSRDRTDTEAFF	TGTGCCACCAGCAGAGATCGCACAGACACTGAAGCTTTCTTT
TRBD1	-	TRBV15	TRBJ2-5	CATSRGAGGNQETQYF	TGTGCCACCAGCAGAGGGGCAGGGGGCAACCAAGAGACCCAGTACTTC
TRBD2	-	TRBV5-4	TRBJ2-5	CASSFTSGETQYF	TGTGCCAGCAGCTTTACTAGCGGGGAGACCCAGTACTTC
-	few	TRBV6-6	TRBJ1-1	CASSPPGTGDTEAFF	TGTGCCAGCAGTCCGCCCGGGACTGGGGACACTGAAGCTTTCTTT
-	-	TRBV29-1	TRBJ1-4	CSVSTAFNEKLFF	TGCAGCGTTTCGACAGCTTTCAATGAAAAACTGTTTTTT